The clone carrying this T cell receptor (beta chain) was seen many times. Its target is not known. Indicated time point: newly diagnosed GD, antithyroid drugs for less than 3 months. Extracted RNA from PBMCs served as the source of the TCR library. The CDR3 contains 16 residues. Germline V lookup: CDR1 MDHEN, CDR2 SYDVKM. Trimming removed 7 bases from V and 7 bases from J; junction bases left unmatched: 10. This sample was taken from a study of regulatory T cells in long-lasting Graves disease. Study observations and caveats: Persistent cases of Graves' showed reduced TCR diversity relative to newly diagnosed patients.

Building the TCR beta libraries relied on iRepertoire HTBI primers, and CDR3 regions underwent Arm-PCR. TCRdb reprocessed the multiplex PCR reads with MiXCR, giving one entry per CDR3 protein. Of fewer than 500,000 distinct CDR3 sequences listed, about 16% are singletons. A further study also used this sample, focusing on T cells in Graves' hyperthyroidism and ophthalmopathy.

This sequence originates from a man aged 35-49 years with Graves disease. Sequenced material: peripheral blood mononuclear cells (PBMCs), taken at new diagnosis, from a patient treated with antithyroid drugs. The rearrangement links TRBV28 to TRBJ2-7; TRBD2 matches at 16 bases. In nucleotides, the CDR3 is TGTGCCAGCAAACCGGGACTAGCGGGAGGGCCGGGGGAGCAGTACTTC. Amino acids: CASKPGLAGGPGEQYF. The complete variable domain, with remaining parts taken from reference TRBV28 and TRBJ2-7, reads DVKVTQSSRYLVKRTGEKVFLECVQDMDHENMFWYRQDPGLGLRLIYFSYDVKMKEKGDIPEGYSVSREKKERFSLILESASTNQTSMYLCASKPGLAGGPGEQYFGPGTRLTVT.